A selection of T cell receptor beta chains follows, all from one sample in a study of beta chain features in type 1 diabetes. TCRdb's copy holds only in-frame clones and misses some; the assay was immunoSEQ multiplex PCR. The data contain more than 550,000 clones, over 11% of them singletons. Sequencing input: naive CD4+ T cells from blood. The source is a man between 18 and 29 years old with type 1 diabetes. Each CDR3 is given with its conserved first and last residue. D genes are given only for firm matches. Only part of the rows carry a size: once, few, many, or a class if the clone is expanded.

>.|.|TRBV28|TRBJ2-1
CASSLLGYNEQFF
>.|.|TRBV29-1|TRBJ2-2
CSVEVQANTGELFF
>.|.|TRBV6-5|TRBJ2-3
CASSPGWGGQYF
>TRBD1|.|TRBV5-4|TRBJ1-2
CASSPPAQGRGYGYTF
>.|few|TRBV5-4|TRBJ1-1
CASSLEGSTEAFF
>.|few|TRBV29-1|TRBJ2-7
CSVEAGATYEQYF
>.|.|TRBV5-4|TRBJ2-3
CASSLKLVQFTDTQYF
>.|few|TRBV29-1|TRBJ1-5
CSVLTDSNQPQHF
>.|few|TRBV5-1|TRBJ2-2
CASSLVPTGELFF
>.|.|TRBV10-3|TRBJ2-1
CAALAVGGNEQFF
>.|few|TRBV30|TRBJ2-5
CAWSVQVGETQYF
>.|.|TRBV28|TRBJ1-1
CASRLPRTEAFF
>.|.|TRBV2|TRBJ2-7
CASRKDGTVSYEQYF
>.|few|TRBV19|TRBJ2-1
CASSSRYNEQFF
>TRBD1|.|TRBV5-8|TRBJ2-7
CASSLRDRVEQYF
>.|few|TRBV27|TRBJ1-1
CASSPYLDKLNTEAFF
>TRBD1|few|TRBV19|TRBJ1-4
CASSLRTGSREKLFF
>.|.|TRBV9|TRBJ2-6
CASSVGLASGANVLTF
>.|.|TRBV7-2|TRBJ2-7
CASSLGAGSDEQYF
>TRBD2|.|TRBV7-2|TRBJ2-7
CASSLGLAGYEQYF
>.|.|TRBV30|TRBJ1-4
CAWSDLGNEKLFF
>.|.|TRBV2|TRBJ1-1
CASMGLTVNTEAFF
>TRBD2|few|TRBV15|TRBJ2-7
CATSSASGTPEQYF
>.|.|TRBV21-1|TRBJ2-7
CASRQRERAYEQYF
>TRBD1|few|TRBV7-4|TRBJ2-7
CASSVTERGRDSTYEQYF
>.|.|TRBV5-1|TRBJ2-3
CASSLGFGGSTDTQYF
>.|few|TRBV5-1|TRBJ2-5
CASSLTLGQKGETQYF
>TRBD2|few|TRBV13|TRBJ2-3
CASSLGLAGGPDTQYF
>TRBD2|few|TRBV28|TRBJ2-4
CASSLGLAGGPLDKNIQYF
>.|.|TRBV19|TRBJ1-2
CASSTQPAYGYTF
>TRBD1|few|TRBV5-1|TRBJ2-5
CASSTTGQGEKTQYF
>.|few|TRBV7-9|TRBJ2-7
CASSLALLADKQYF
>.|.|TRBV5-4|TRBJ1-3
CASSNVLGNTIYF
>TRBD2|few|TRBV19|TRBJ2-1
CATSLAGVDNEQFF
>.|.|TRBV7-2|TRBJ2-7
CASSLFPRQDPSYEQYF
>.|.|TRBV10-3|TRBJ2-7
CAIKGGGDSYYEQYF
>TRBD1|.|TRBV2|TRBJ1-1
CASSLDRAEATEAFF
>.|.|TRBV27|TRBJ2-7
CASSLTGSEQYF
>TRBD2|.|TRBV7-2|.
CASSGLAGPYEQYF
>TRBD2|.|TRBV5-4|TRBJ2-1
CASSFTSGYNEQFF
>TRBD2|.|TRBV5-4|TRBJ2-2
CASSRGLAGERTGELFF